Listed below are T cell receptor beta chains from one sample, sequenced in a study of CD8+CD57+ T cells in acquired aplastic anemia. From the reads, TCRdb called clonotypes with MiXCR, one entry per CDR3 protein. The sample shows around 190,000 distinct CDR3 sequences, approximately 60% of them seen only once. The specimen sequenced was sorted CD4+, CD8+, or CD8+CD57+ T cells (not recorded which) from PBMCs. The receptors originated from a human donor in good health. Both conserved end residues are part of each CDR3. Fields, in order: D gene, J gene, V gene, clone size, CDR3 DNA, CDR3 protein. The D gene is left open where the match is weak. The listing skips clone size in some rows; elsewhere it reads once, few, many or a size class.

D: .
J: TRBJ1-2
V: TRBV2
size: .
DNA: TGTGCCAGCCAAGGCTACACCTTC
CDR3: CASQGYTF

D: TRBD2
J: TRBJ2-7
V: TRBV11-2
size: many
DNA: TGTGCCAGCAGGGAGGCGGGAGGGCCTGGGAGCGAGCAGTACTTC
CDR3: CASREAGGPGSEQYF

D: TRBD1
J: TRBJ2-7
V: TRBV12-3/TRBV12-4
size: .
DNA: TGTGCCAGCAATCCGGGACAGGGATACTACGAGCAGTACTTC
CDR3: CASNPGQGYYEQYF

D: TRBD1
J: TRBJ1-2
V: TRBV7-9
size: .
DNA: TGTGCCAGCAGCTATACTAAACCGGGACAGCCTAACTATGGCTACACCTTC
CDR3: CASSYTKPGQPNYGYTF

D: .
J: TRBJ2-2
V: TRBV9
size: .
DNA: TGTGCCAGCAGCGCCCCACTGGCGGAGCTGTTTTTT
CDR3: CASSAPLAELFF

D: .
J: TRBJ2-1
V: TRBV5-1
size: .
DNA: TGCGCCAGCAGCTTGAGGTTAGTCGGGCGGGAACTGAATGAGCAGTTCTTC
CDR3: CASSLRLVGRELNEQFF

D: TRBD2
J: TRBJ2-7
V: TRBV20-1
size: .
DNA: TGCAGTGCTAGAGGCAGCCTAGCGGGAGTACGGGAGCAGTACTTC
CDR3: CSARGSLAGVREQYF

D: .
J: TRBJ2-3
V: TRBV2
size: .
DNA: TGTGCCAGCAACCTGGGAGATACGCAGTATTTT
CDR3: CASNLGDTQYF

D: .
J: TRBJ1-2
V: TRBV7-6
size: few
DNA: TGTGCCAGCAGCAAAGAGGGTTCAGGGTTGGGCTATGGCTACACCTTC
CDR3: CASSKEGSGLGYGYTF

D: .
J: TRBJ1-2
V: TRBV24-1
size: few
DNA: TGTGCCACCAGTGATTCACACGGGACATTTTATGGCTACACCTTC
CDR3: CATSDSHGTFYGYTF

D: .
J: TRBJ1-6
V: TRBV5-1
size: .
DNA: TGCGCCAGCAGCGGGGACGGATATAATTCACCCCTCCACTTT
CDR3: CASSGDGYNSPLHF

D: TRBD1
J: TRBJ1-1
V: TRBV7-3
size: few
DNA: TGTGCCAGCAGCCCCAGTGGACAGGGCACTGAAGCTTTCTTT
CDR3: CASSPSGQGTEAFF

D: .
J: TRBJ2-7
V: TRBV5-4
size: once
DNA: TGTGCCAGCGGCCCGGGACACTCCTACGAGCAGTACTTC
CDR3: CASGPGHSYEQYF

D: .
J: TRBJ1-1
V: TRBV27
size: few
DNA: TGTGCCAGCAGTGCGGCAAAATGGGACGACACTGAAGCTTTCTTT
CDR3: CASSAAKWDDTEAFF

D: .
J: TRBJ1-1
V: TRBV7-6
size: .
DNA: TGTGCCAGCAGCTTAGAGGCCATGAACACTGAAGCTTTCTTT
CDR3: CASSLEAMNTEAFF

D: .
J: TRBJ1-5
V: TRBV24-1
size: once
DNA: TGTGCCACCAGCCAGGGGAGAGGGGCTGGCCAGCCCCAGCATTTT
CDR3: CATSQGRGAGQPQHF

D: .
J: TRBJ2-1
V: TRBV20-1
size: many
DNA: TGCAGTGCTAGGCCCGGGACATACAATGAGCAGTTCTTC
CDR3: CSARPGTYNEQFF

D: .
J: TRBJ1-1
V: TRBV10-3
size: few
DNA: TGTGCCATCAGTGGCCAGAACACTGAAGCTTTCTTT
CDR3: CAISGQNTEAFF

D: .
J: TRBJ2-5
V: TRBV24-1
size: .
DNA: TGTGCCTCCGGAGGGTCCCAAGAGGCCCAGTACTTC
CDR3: CASGGSQEAQYF

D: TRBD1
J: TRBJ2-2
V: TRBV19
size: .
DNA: TGTGCCAGTAGTGCCCGGACAGGGGATGGGAGTGGAAGAACCGGGGAGCTGTTTTTT
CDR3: CASSARTGDGSGRTGELFF

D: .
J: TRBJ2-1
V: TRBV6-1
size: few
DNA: TGTGCCAGCAGCGGGGTACAACACAATGAGCAGTTCTTC
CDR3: CASSGVQHNEQFF

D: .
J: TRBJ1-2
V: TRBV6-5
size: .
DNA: TGTGCCAGCAGTTACACAGGGTACGGCTACACCTTC
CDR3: CASSYTGYGYTF

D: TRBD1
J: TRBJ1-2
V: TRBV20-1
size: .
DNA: TGCAGTGCTAGAGAGTGGGACAGCCAAGGCTACACCTTC
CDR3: CSAREWDSQGYTF

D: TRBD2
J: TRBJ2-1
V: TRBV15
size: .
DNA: TGTGCCACCAGCAGGGAACTAGCGGGAGGGTCCCCCCGGCTGTTCTTC
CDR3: CATSRELAGGSPRLFF

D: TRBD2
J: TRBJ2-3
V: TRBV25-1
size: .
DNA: TGTGCCAGCAGTACCGGGACTAGCGTCGGCACAGATACGCAGTATTTT
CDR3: CASSTGTSVGTDTQYF

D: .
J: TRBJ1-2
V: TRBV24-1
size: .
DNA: TGTGCCACCAGTGATTCCAGGGCCCTCTATGGCTACACCTTC
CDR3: CATSDSRALYGYTF

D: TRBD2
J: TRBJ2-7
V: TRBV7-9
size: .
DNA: TGTGCCAGCAGCTCGGCGGGGGGGCAGGGGGGCCACGAGCAGTACTTC
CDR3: CASSSAGGQGGHEQYF

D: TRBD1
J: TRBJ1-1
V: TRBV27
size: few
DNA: TGTGCCAGCGCACAATCAGGGGGGCCCACTGAAGCTTTCTTT
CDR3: CASAQSGGPTEAFF

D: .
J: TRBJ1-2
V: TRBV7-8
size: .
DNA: TGTGCCAGCAGCCCAGAGGGGGGGCCCCTCAACTATGGCTACACCTTC
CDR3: CASSPEGGPLNYGYTF

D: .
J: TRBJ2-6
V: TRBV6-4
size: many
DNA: TGTGCCAGCAGTGACAACTCTGGGGCCAACGTCCTGACTTTC
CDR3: CASSDNSGANVLTF

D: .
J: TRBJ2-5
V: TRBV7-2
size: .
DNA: TGTGCCAGCAGCTTAAGAACCTCCGTAGAGACCCAGTACTTC
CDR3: CASSLRTSVETQYF

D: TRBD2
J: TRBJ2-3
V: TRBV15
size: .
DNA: TGTGCCACCAGAGCCCGACTAGCGGGGAGCACAGATACGCAGTATTTT
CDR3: CATRARLAGSTDTQYF

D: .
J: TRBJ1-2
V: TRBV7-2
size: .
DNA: TGTGCCAGCAGCTTAGTGGTGACAGACGTCTATGGCTACACCTTC
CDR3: CASSLVVTDVYGYTF